This T cell receptor beta chain stems from a study of T cell changes during pregnancy in multiple sclerosis. Only in-frame clones appear in the TCRdb table, and some are missing; sequencing was by immunoSEQ multiplex PCR. The sample comprises under 50,000 clones, approximately 90% of which are singletons, and approximately 2.9% rests with the top ten. V lost 6 bases to trimming and J lost 1 base; unmatched junction nucleotides: 5. The CDR3 consists of 15 residues. CDR1 and CDR2 (germline): MNHEY, SVGAGI. The starting material was CD8+ T cells from peripheral blood mononuclear cells, obtained in the second trimester of pregnancy. This clonotype originated in a female donor with multiple sclerosis, enrolled in a pregnancy study. The chain combines TRBV6-5 with TRBJ1-3; 8 bases line up with TRBD1. The CDR3 protein is CASSQGQASGNTIYF. The CDR3 coding sequence is TGTGCCAGCAGCCAGGGACAGGCTTCTGGAAACACCATATATTTT.